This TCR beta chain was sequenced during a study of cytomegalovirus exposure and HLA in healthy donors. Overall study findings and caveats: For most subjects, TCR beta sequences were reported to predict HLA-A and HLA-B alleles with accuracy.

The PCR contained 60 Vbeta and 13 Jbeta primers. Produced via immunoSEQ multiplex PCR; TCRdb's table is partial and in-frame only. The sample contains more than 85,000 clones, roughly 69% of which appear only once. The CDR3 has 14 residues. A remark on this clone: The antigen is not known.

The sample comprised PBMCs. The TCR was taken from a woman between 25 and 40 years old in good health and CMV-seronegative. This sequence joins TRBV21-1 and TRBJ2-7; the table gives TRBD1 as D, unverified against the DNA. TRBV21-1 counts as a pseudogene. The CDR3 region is CASSKDPGVEEQYF. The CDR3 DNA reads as TGTGCCAGCAGCAAAGACCCAGGGGTGGAGGAGCAGTACTTC.